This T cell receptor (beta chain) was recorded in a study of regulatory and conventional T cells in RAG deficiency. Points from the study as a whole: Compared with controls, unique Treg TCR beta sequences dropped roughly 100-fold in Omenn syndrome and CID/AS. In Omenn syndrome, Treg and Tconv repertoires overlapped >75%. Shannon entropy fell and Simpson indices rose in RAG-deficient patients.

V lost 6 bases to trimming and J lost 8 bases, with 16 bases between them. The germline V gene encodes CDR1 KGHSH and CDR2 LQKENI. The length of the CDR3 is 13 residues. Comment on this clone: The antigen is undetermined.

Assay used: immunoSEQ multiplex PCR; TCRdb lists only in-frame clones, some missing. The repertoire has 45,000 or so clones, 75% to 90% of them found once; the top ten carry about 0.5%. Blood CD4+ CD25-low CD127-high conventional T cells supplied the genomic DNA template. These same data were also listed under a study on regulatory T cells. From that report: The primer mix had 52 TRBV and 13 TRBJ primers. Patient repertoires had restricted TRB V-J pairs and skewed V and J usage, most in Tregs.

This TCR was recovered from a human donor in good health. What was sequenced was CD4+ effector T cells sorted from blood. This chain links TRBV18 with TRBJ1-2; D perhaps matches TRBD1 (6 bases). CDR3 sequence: CASSLDRKGGYTF. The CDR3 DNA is TGTGCCAGCTCCCTCGACAGGAAGGGGGGCTACACCTTC.